The 14 T cell receptor beta chains reported below all come from one sample, sequenced in a study of blood T cells in healthy people across ages. The use of a sample-barcoded 5' primer and a J-beta primer mix characterized a second PCR of about 7 to 12 cycles. Each CDR3 protein is one row after TCRdb ran MiXCR on the 5' RACE reads. Among 800,000 or so distinct CDR3 sequences listed, about 46% were seen once. Sequences were obtained from blood. The receptors were gathered from an elderly man in good health.

V is TRBV25-1 and J is TRBJ1-1; no clear D. Trimming cost V 4 bases and J 1 base, with 7 bases left between them. The germline V gene encodes CDR1 MGHDK and CDR2 SYGVNS. This CDR3 is 13 amino acids long. The CDR3 is CASSGVPNTEAFF. CDR3 bases: TGTGCCAGCAGTGGAGTCCCGAACACTGAAGCTTTCTTT.

This clonotype has more than one count but fewer than ten. For the CDR3, the DNA is TGTGCCAGCAGTGCCCTAGGAGTCGGGGGCACCTCCGAGCAGTACTTC. This gives the protein CASSALGVGGTSEQYF. The chain carries TRBV25-1 and TRBJ2-7; perhaps D is TRBD1 or TRBD2 (6 bases each). Germline V lookup: CDR1 MGHDK, CDR2 SYGVNS. V was pared by 4 bases and J by 6 bases, with 22 bases between. The CDR3 runs 16 residues.

The chain recombines TRBV4-3 with TRBJ2-5; 11 bases are a match to TRBD1. This CDR3 contains 17 residues. Trimming at V came to 3 bases and at J to 2 bases, leaving 8 bases not matched to a gene. Germline assignment: CDR1 LGHNA and CDR2 YSLEER. The CDR3 sequence is CASSHGSGTGGQETQYF. The CDR3 DNA reads TGCGCCAGCAGCCATGGCTCCGGGACAGGGGGGCAAGAGACCCAGTACTTC.

J is TRBJ1-4 and V is TRBV15; 8 bases are a match to TRBD1. J lost 5 bases, V lost 3 bases, and 5 bases had no gene match. From germline, CDR1 is LNHNV and CDR2 YYDKDF (reference sequence). CDR3 size: 15 residues. CDR3 nucleotide sequence: TGTGCCACCAGCAGTGACAGGGGCCGGAATGAAAAACTGTTTTTT. Translation gives CATSSDRGRNEKLFF.

There are many counts of this clonotype. J is TRBJ2-3 and V is TRBV4-2; possibly TRBD2 for D (6 bases). The CDR3 totals 16 residues. Germline V CDR1 and CDR2: LGHNA, YNFKEQ. V lost 0 bases, J lost 0 bases, and 10 bases lay in between. Here the CDR3 reads CASSQDNRESTDTQYF. In DNA, the CDR3 is TGTGCCAGCAGCCAAGACAACCGGGAGAGCACAGATACGCAGTATTTT.

The V and J genes are TRBV14 and TRBJ2-3, with a possible D match to TRBD2 (5 bases). Germline loops: CDR1 SGHDN, CDR2 FVKESK. This CDR3 spans 16 amino acids. Trimming cost V 1 base and J 2 bases, with 13 bases left between them. The CDR3 DNA is TGTGCCAGCAGCCAAGGACTACTAGTCAACACAGATACGCAGTATTTT. Protein sequence: CASSQGLLVNTDTQYF.

The genes are TRBV28 and TRBJ1-1; 8 bases line up with TRBD1. Germline V lookup: CDR1 MDHEN, CDR2 SYDVKM. This CDR3 spans 15 amino acids. V was clipped by 4 bases and J by 6 bases; unmatched bases: 10. This CDR3 is CASSSPGTGLPEAFF. In nucleotides, the CDR3 is TGTGCCAGCAGTTCACCCGGGACAGGTCTGCCTGAAGCTTTCTTT.

The rearrangement uses TRBV7-3 and TRBJ2-3; D unresolved. This CDR3 is built from 14 residues. The V gene's germline CDR1 is SGHTA and CDR2 FQGTGA. Trimming shortened V by 5 bases and J by 1 base, and 10 bases separated the two germline ends. CDR3 nucleotides: TGTGCCAGCAGCACTGGTCCAGGCACAGATACGCAGTATTTT. It codes for CASSTGPGTDTQYF.

This chain connects TRBV27 to TRBJ2-5; no clear D. V gave up 5 bases and J gave up 5 bases, with 18 bases separating them. This CDR3 comprises 15 residues. In germline, CDR1 is MNHEY, CDR2 SMNVEV (reference sequence). CDR3 residues: CASSSSAFPTETQYF. The CDR3 DNA reads TGTGCCAGCAGTAGCTCGGCGTTCCCTACGGAGACCCAGTACTTC.

This clonotype was found many times. This sequence may be a read error, since a much larger clone differs from it by one base. J is TRBJ2-1 and V is TRBV29-1, with D uncertain. Judging by the DNA end, TRBJ2-7 fits better; the J call may be wrong. Looked up from germline, CDR1 is SQVTM and CDR2 is ANQGSEA. The CDR3 runs to 15 residues. The CDR3 reads CSVEIWDSSYNEQYF. The CDR3 DNA reads as TGCAGCGTTGAAATTTGGGATAGCTCCTACAATGAGCAGTACTTC.

The chain couples TRBV7-2 to TRBJ2-5; 9 bases fit TRBD1. CDR1 and CDR2 (germline): SGHTA, FQGNSA. Trimming at V came to 4 bases and at J to 5 bases, leaving 5 bases not matched to a gene. This CDR3 region has 14 residues. The CDR3 sequence: CASSSGGQGETQYF. CDR3 nucleotides: TGTGCCAGCAGCTCGGGAGGACAGGGGGAGACCCAGTACTTC.

The chain carries TRBV20-1 and TRBJ2-5, with 9 bases fitting TRBD2. The CDR3 spans 14 residues. CDR1 is DFQATT, CDR2 SNEGSKA, per germline (reference sequence). J lost 11 bases, V lost 4 bases, and 14 bases had no gene match. The DNA for the CDR3 is TGCAGTGCTACCCCCAGACTAGCGGTCAATGAGCAGTACTTC. Translating it yields CSATPRLAVNEQYF.

Note on this clonotype: One junction end does not reproduce the germline sequence, and a read error may be involved. The chain combines TRBV12-3 or TRBV12-4 with TRBJ2-3; possible D gene TRBD2, 6 bases. The CDR3 sequence is 16 residues long. The CDR3 spells CASSLRERGLSDAQYF. The CDR3 nucleotides read TGTGCCAGCAGTTTACGGGAGAGAGGTTTATCAGATGCGCAGTATTTT.

This chain uses TRBV5-1 with TRBJ2-7, with D possibly matching TRBD1 (5 bases). The V gene's germline CDR1 is SGHRS and CDR2 YFSETQ. Deletions cut 6 bases from V and 2 bases from J, with 9 bases between. CDR3 length: 12 amino acids. The CDR3 sequence is CASTGQTYEQYF. The CDR3 DNA sequence: TGCGCCAGCACTGGACAAACCTACGAGCAGTACTTC.